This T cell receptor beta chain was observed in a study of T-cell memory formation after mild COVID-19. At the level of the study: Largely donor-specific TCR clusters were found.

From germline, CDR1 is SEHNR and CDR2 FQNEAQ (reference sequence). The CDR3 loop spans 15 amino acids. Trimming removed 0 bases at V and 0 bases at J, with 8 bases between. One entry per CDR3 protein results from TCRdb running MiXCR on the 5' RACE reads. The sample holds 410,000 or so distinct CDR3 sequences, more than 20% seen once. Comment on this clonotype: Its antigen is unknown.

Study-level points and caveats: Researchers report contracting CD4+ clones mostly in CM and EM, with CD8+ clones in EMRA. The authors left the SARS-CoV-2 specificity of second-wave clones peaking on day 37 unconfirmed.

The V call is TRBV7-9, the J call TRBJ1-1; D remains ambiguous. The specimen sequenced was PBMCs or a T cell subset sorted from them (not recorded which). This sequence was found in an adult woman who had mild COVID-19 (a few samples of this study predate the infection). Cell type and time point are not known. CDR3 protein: CASSLAVKVNTEAFF. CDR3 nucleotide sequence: TGTGCCAGCAGCTTAGCCGTCAAAGTGAACACTGAAGCTTTCTTT.